Shown below are 9 T cell receptor beta chains from a single sample sequenced in a study of blood T cell repertoires in COVID-19. Sequencing was performed with immunoSEQ multiplex PCR; in TCRdb, only in-frame clones are kept and a portion is missing. The sample consists of some 130,000 clones, roughly 85% of them appearing once. Sequences were obtained from PBMCs or T cells enriched from blood (not recorded which). Source of these receptors: a man aged 45-65 years who had recovered from COVID-19.

The rearrangement uses TRBV7-2 and TRBJ1-3; 7 nucleotides align to TRBD1. The germline V gene has CDR1 SGHTA and CDR2 FQGNSA. This CDR3 spans 13 amino acids. V lost 5 bases, J lost 6 bases, and 4 bases stayed unmatched. CDR3 amino acids: CASSPDRVNTIYF. DNA of the CDR3: TGTGCCAGCAGCCCCGACAGGGTAAACACCATATATTTT.

This clone was recorded at least ten times. V gene TRBV6-5 combines with J gene TRBJ2-1; TRBD2 agrees at 11 bases. This CDR3 spans 16 amino acids. Unmatched junction bases numbered 5, after V lost 0 bases and J lost 7 bases. Germline assignment: CDR1 MNHEY and CDR2 SVGAGI. CDR3 sequence (DNA): TGTGCCAGCAGTTACTCGGGCCTAGCGGGAGGAAATGAGCAGTTCTTC. It specifies CASSYSGLAGGNEQFF.

This CDR3 reads CASSLIDRSQYF. The CDR3 coding sequence is TGTGCCAGCAGCTTAATAGACAGGTCGCAGTATTTT. V is TRBV14 and J is TRBJ2-3, with a tentative D call TRBD1 (6 bases). Trimming removed 5 bases from V and 10 bases from J, with 13 bases in between. Per the germline V gene, CDR1 is SGHDN and CDR2 is FVKESK. The CDR3 runs to 12 residues.

The rearrangement joins TRBV28 to TRBJ2-2; D possibly corresponds to TRBD1 (7 bases). Trimming stripped 4 bases from V and 7 bases from J, with 13 bases between. From germline, CDR1 is MDHEN and CDR2 SYDVKM. The CDR3 has 14 amino acids. CDR3 bases: TGTGCCAGCAGTTCCACAGGGGAGGACGGGGAGCTGTTTTTT. This gives the protein CASSSTGEDGELFF. Drawing the rest from reference TRBV28 and TRBJ2-2, the complete variable domain is DVKVTQSSRYLVKRTGEKVFLECVQDMDHENMFWYRQDPGLGLRLIYFSYDVKMKEKGDIPEGYSVSREKKERFSLILESASTNQTSMYLCASSSTGEDGELFFGEGSRLTVL.

This chain joins TRBV6-5 and TRBJ2-7, with 9 bases matching TRBD1. Germline trimming cut 4 bases from V and 1 base from J; bases unmatched to any gene: 5. Germline CDR1 and CDR2: MNHEY and SVGAGI. The CDR3 has 15 residues. Here the CDR3 reads CASSSQGAGSYEQYF. CDR3 in DNA: TGTGCCAGCAGTTCACAGGGGGCTGGTTCCTACGAGCAGTACTTC.

The V and J genes are TRBV19 and TRBJ2-7; D remains unclear. Germline V gene data show CDR1 as LNHDA and CDR2 as SQIVND (reference sequence). Between the trimmed V and J ends, which lost 6 bases and 6 bases, there was a span of 6 bases. CDR3 length: 10 amino acids. The CDR3 coding sequence is TGTGCCAGTAGCCCCTGCGAGCAGTACGTC. This encodes CASSPCEQYV.

This sequence joins TRBV2 and TRBJ1-5; TRBD1 might be the D (5 bases). The V end lost 5 bases, the J end lost 1 base, and 15 bases lay between the germline ends. The CDR3 length is 16 residues. CDR1 and CDR2 from the germline V gene are SNHLY and FYNNEI. CDR3 nucleotide sequence: TGTGCCAGCAGTCGGTTGGGGCAGATGAGCAATCAGCCCCAGCATTTT. As protein: CASSRLGQMSNQPQHF.

V usage is TRBV6-1 and J usage is TRBJ1-1; the D gene is possibly TRBD1 (5 bases). Trimming left V 3 bases short and J 1 base short, with 6 bases between. This CDR3 comprises 13 residues. Germline V gene lookup returns CDR1 MNHNS and CDR2 SASEGT. The DNA for the CDR3 is TGTGCCAGCAGTGACGGACAGAACACTGAAGCTTTCTTT. Amino acid sequence: CASSDGQNTEAFF.

The J gene is TRBJ1-5, the V gene TRBV23-1; D is ambiguous. TRBV23-1 is an open reading frame whose function is uncertain. Trimming removed 5 bases at V and 1 base at J, with 12 bases between. The CDR3 contains 15 residues. DNA for the CDR3: TGCGCCAGCAGTATCCGGGAGGACAGCAATCAGCCCCAGCATTTT. The encoded protein is CASSIREDSNQPQHF.